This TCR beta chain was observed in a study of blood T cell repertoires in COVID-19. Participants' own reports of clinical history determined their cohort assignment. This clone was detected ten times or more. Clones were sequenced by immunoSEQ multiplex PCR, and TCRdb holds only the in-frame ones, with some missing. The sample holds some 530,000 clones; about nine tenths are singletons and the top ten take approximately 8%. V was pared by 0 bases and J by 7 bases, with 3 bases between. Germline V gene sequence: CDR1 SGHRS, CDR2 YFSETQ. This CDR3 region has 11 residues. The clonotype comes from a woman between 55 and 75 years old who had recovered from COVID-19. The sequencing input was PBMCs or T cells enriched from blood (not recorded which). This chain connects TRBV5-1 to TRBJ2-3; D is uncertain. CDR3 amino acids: CASSLDNTQYF. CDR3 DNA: TGCGCCAGCAGCTTGGACAATACGCAGTATTTT.